The rows below give T cell receptor beta chains drawn from one sample of a study of control samples from healthy donors and cancer patients. Sequencing used immunoSEQ multiplex PCR; TCRdb keeps in-frame clones, though not all of them. This repertoire shows 150,000 to 200,000 clones, 90% to 95% found once; its top ten account for 1.4%. The sample comprised blood. These receptors were collected from a man aged 25-40 years in good health. Both conserved end residues are part of each CDR3. The order of the fields is CDR3 DNA, CDR3 protein, V gene, clone size, J gene, D gene. D genes are given only for firm matches. Clone size is given for some rows only: seen once, a few or many times, or a class if the clone is expanded.

CDR3nt: TGTGCCAGCGGTTTGGGGGGCGGTACGTCGGAAGCTTTCTTT
CDR3aa: CASGLGGGTSEAFF
v_gene: TRBV9
abundance: .
j_gene: TRBJ1-1
d_gene: .

CDR3nt: TGTGCCAGCAGCGGACAGGGGACAACTAATGAAAAACTGTTTTTT
CDR3aa: CASSGQGTTNEKLFF
v_gene: TRBV6-5
abundance: once
j_gene: TRBJ1-4
d_gene: TRBD1

CDR3nt: TGCGCCAGCAGCCAAGAACTGACTACCCGGCGGGGCTACACCTTC
CDR3aa: CASSQELTTRRGYTF
v_gene: TRBV4-3
abundance: .
j_gene: TRBJ1-2
d_gene: .

CDR3nt: TGTGCCAGCAGCCATAGCACAGATACGCAGTATTTT
CDR3aa: CASSHSTDTQYF
v_gene: TRBV27
abundance: .
j_gene: TRBJ2-3
d_gene: .

CDR3nt: TGTGCCTGGATGTCCAGGGTAGTACATGGCTACACCTTC
CDR3aa: CAWMSRVVHGYTF
v_gene: TRBV30
abundance: .
j_gene: TRBJ1-2
d_gene: .

CDR3nt: TGTGCCAGCAGCCCCCGGGGCTCTCCGGGGGTTAACTATGGCTACACCTTC
CDR3aa: CASSPRGSPGVNYGYTF
v_gene: TRBV7-9
abundance: .
j_gene: TRBJ1-2
d_gene: .

CDR3nt: TGTGCCTGGAGGTTAGCCGGGACAGGGGGTGATCAGCCCCAGCATTTT
CDR3aa: CAWRLAGTGGDQPQHF
v_gene: TRBV30
abundance: .
j_gene: TRBJ1-5
d_gene: TRBD1

CDR3nt: TGTGCCAGCAGTTTAAGAAGGGGACAGGGGGCTTATCGTCACGAGCAGTACTTC
CDR3aa: CASSLRRGQGAYRHEQYF
v_gene: TRBV28
abundance: .
j_gene: TRBJ2-7
d_gene: TRBD1

CDR3nt: TGCGCCAGCAGCCAAGATCATGGCTCCTACGAGCAGTACTTC
CDR3aa: CASSQDHGSYEQYF
v_gene: TRBV4-3
abundance: .
j_gene: TRBJ2-7
d_gene: .

CDR3nt: TGTGCCATCAGTGCGTTACCGAACACCGGGGAGCTGTTTTTT
CDR3aa: CAISALPNTGELFF
v_gene: TRBV10-3
abundance: .
j_gene: TRBJ2-2
d_gene: .

CDR3nt: TGTGCCAGCAGCCTCACAGGGGGACAAGAGACCCAGTACTTC
CDR3aa: CASSLTGGQETQYF
v_gene: TRBV7-2
abundance: .
j_gene: TRBJ2-5
d_gene: TRBD1

CDR3nt: TGTGCCAGCAGCGTAGGTCTGTCCAGCTCCTACAATGAGCAGTTCTTC
CDR3aa: CASSVGLSSSYNEQFF
v_gene: TRBV9
abundance: few
j_gene: TRBJ2-1
d_gene: .

CDR3nt: TGCGCCAGCAGCCAAAGGGGACAGACCTACGAGCAGTACTTC
CDR3aa: CASSQRGQTYEQYF
v_gene: TRBV4-1
abundance: few
j_gene: TRBJ2-7
d_gene: TRBD1

CDR3nt: TGCGCCAGCAGCCAGGGGTACAGGGATCCCCAAGCTTTCTTT
CDR3aa: CASSQGYRDPQAFF
v_gene: TRBV4-3
abundance: .
j_gene: TRBJ1-1
d_gene: .